This T cell receptor beta chain was identified in a study of OX40 agonist ivuxolimab in advanced cancers. Background on the study: At doses from 0.01 to 10 mg/kg, patients were given intravenous ivuxolimab every 2 weeks. Participants, approximately 80% male, averaged roughly 59 years of age, ranging from roughly 23 to 80. The eligibility criteria allowed prior anti-PD-1, anti-PD-L1 or anti-CTLA-4 therapy, and about 40% had some.

Profiling relied on immunoSEQ multiplex PCR, and the TCRdb table lists in-frame clones only, not all of them. This table has under 80,000 clones, about 92% appearing once. CDR1 and CDR2 from the germline V gene are SGHAT and FQNNGV. This CDR3 region has 13 residues. Deletions cut 4 bases from V and 4 bases from J, with 11 bases between. This specimen was CD4+ or CD8+ T cells sorted from blood, taken in a trial of the OX40 agonist ivuxolimab. This clonotype originated in an adult with an advanced solid tumor such as melanoma, head and neck, liver or kidney cancer. This chain joins TRBV11-2 and TRBJ2-7; TRBD1 might be the D (6 bases). CDR3 in amino acids: CASSSSQGYEQYF. CDR3 nucleotide sequence: TGTGCCAGCAGCTCCTCACAGGGATACGAGCAGTACTTC.